The entry below gives a single T cell receptor (beta chain) sequence along with its context. These data originate in a study of T cell responses to AZD1222 COVID-19 vaccine. The repertoire was sequenced with immunoSEQ multiplex PCR; TCRdb's copy has only in-frame clones and lacks some. This sample carries 98,000 or so clones, around nine tenths of them seen once, and the ten largest clones take 15% to 20%. The CDR3 covers 13 residues. The TCR was taken from an adult who received the AZD1222 COVID-19 vaccine. The chain couples TRBV21-1 to TRBJ2-7; the DNA was not compared with TRBD1, the D call given in the table. TRBV21-1 is a known pseudogene. The source material was peripheral blood, sampled 28 days after the second AZD1222 dose. The CDR3 DNA follows: TGTGCCAGCAGCAAAGGCCAGTTCTACGAGCAGTACTTC. It encodes CASSKGQFYEQYF.